The rows below give T cell receptor beta chains drawn from one sample of a study of lymphopenia after photon versus proton radiotherapy. The assay was immunoSEQ multiplex PCR, and TCRdb's table has in-frame clones only and misses some. The table has approximately 24,000 clones, about 88% seen once. This material consisted of peripheral blood, taken from a patient treated with photon-based radiotherapy. Receptors were obtained from a woman between 45 and 60 years old with cholangiocarcinoma. Both conserved end residues are part of each CDR3. Each record gives: V gene, D gene, clone size, J gene, CDR3 DNA, CDR3 protein. A D gene is named only where the DNA matches it firmly. Not all rows give a size; the values are once, few, many and, for expanded clones, a class.

>TRBV7-9|.|once|TRBJ1-1
TGTGCCAGCAGCCCAACTCAGGGAAGTGACACTGAAGCTTTCTTT
CASSPTQGSDTEAFF
>TRBV6-5|.|.|TRBJ1-2
TGTGCCAGCAGGCTTACAGGGAGAGATGGCTACACCTTC
CASRLTGRDGYTF
>TRBV6-1|TRBD2|.|TRBJ2-1
TGTGCCAGCAGCAGTCCTAGGACTAGCGAGAATGAGCAGTTCTTC
CASSSPRTSENEQFF
>TRBV5-1|TRBD2|.|TRBJ2-3
TGCGCCAGCAGCCTGACTAGCGGGGGCACAGATACGCAGTATTTT
CASSLTSGGTDTQYF
>TRBV6-1|TRBD1|.|TRBJ1-2
TGTGCCAGCAGTCGAGGACAGGGGTATGGCTACACCTTC
CASSRGQGYGYTF
>TRBV19|.|.|TRBJ2-5
TGTGCCAGTAGTATAGTGCTTAGGGAGACCCAGTACTTC
CASSIVLRETQYF
>TRBV27|.|.|TRBJ1-3
TGTGCCAGCAGTCCGCCCGGCGTGAGGGACTCTGGAAACACCATATATTTT
CASSPPGVRDSGNTIYF
>TRBV6-6|.|.|TRBJ1-6
TGTGCCAGCAGCCGAACGGACAGTGGGTCACCCCTCCACTTT
CASSRTDSGSPLHF
>TRBV5-1|.|once|TRBJ2-1
TGCGCCAGCAGCTCCTTATCTAAGCAGTTCTTC
CASSSLSKQFF
>TRBV19|TRBD1|.|TRBJ2-1
TGTGCCAGTAGTCTCAGAAAGGGACAGGGTAGAGCATATGAGCAGTTCTTC
CASSLRKGQGRAYEQFF
>TRBV4-1|.|.|TRBJ1-2
TGCGCCAGCAGCCAAGATCTCAGGGAAAGCTACACCTTC
CASSQDLRESYTF
>TRBV5-6|.|.|TRBJ2-7
TGTGCCAGCGGATTGGGCGCGACCATTTACTACGAGCAGTACTTC
CASGLGATIYYEQYF
>TRBV6-6|.|.|TRBJ1-1
TGTGCCATTCAGGGTATGAACACTGAAGCTTTCTTT
CAIQGMNTEAFF
>TRBV6-1|.|.|TRBJ2-7
TGTGCCAGCAGTTCTAGGGGCCAGGGAGAGCAGTACTTC
CASSSRGQGEQYF
>TRBV28|TRBD1|.|TRBJ2-7
TGTGCCAGCAGTTTTTCGGGCAGGGGGCTTTTCCACGAGCAGTACTTC
CASSFSGRGLFHEQYF
>TRBV5-5|.|.|TRBJ2-5
TGTGCCAGCAGCGGCCCGTCAACCCAGTACTTC
CASSGPSTQYF
>TRBV2|.|.|TRBJ1-1
TGTGCCAGCAGGGGACTACGGGGGAGAAACACTGAAGCTTTCTTT
CASRGLRGRNTEAFF
>TRBV2|TRBD1|.|TRBJ1-1
TGTGCCAGCAGTCCACAGGGGGTCGGCACTGAAGCTTTCTTT
CASSPQGVGTEAFF
>TRBV5-1|TRBD2|.|TRBJ2-5
TGCGCCAGCAGCCCCGGACTAGCGGGGGTTGGAGAGACCCAGTACTTC
CASSPGLAGVGETQYF
>TRBV7-2|.|.|TRBJ2-5
TGTGCCAGCACCCCCGACGGGGAGACCCAGTACTTC
CASTPDGETQYF
>TRBV2|.|.|TRBJ2-2
TGTGCCAGCAAGGTGCTAGCGAGTACCGGGGAGCTGTTTTTT
CASKVLASTGELFF
>TRBV6-6|TRBD2|.|TRBJ2-7
TGTGCCAGCAGAAACCGAGCGGGGGCCACCTACGAGCAGTACTTC
CASRNRAGATYEQYF
>TRBV25-1|TRBD2|.|TRBJ2-1
TGTGCCAGCAGTGGCCCCCTAGCGGTCTCCTACAATGAGCAGTTCTTC
CASSGPLAVSYNEQFF
>TRBV7-9|.|.|TRBJ2-3
TGTGCCAGCAGCTTTTTTCTCAGCGGACACACAGATACGCAGTATTTT
CASSFFLSGHTDTQYF